This TCR beta chain derives from a study of T cells expressing NK-cell markers. About the study: It was from sorted CD3+CD56+NKG2C+, CD3+CD56+NKG2C- and CD3+CD56-NKG2C+ T cells that TCR beta repertoires came. The authors sequenced eight donors, of whom seven were HCMV-seropositive and one was seronegative.

CDR1 and CDR2 (germline): SGHRS, YFSETQ. The CDR3 loop spans 14 amino acids. Template switching by 5'RACE with UMIs generated the TCR beta cDNA. TCRdb re-called the 5' RACE reads and catalogs CDR3 proteins one per entry, DNA excluded. The sample holds about 260,000 distinct CDR3 sequences. The genes are TRBV5-1 and TRBJ1-2. The source is a woman aged 18 to 75 in good health. Sequenced input: blood T cells: a sorted CD56 or NKG2C T cell subset, CD4+ or CD8+ T cells, or bulk PBMC T cells (not recorded which). CDR3 amino acids: CASSLEGSVYGYTF. Full variable domain (missing parts from reference TRBV5-1 and TRBJ1-2): KAGVTQTPRYLIKTRGQQVTLSCSPISGHRSVSWYQQTPGQGLQFLFEYFSETQRNKGNFPGRFSGRQFSNSRSEMNVSTLELGDSALYLCASSLEGSVYGYTFGSGTRLTVV.